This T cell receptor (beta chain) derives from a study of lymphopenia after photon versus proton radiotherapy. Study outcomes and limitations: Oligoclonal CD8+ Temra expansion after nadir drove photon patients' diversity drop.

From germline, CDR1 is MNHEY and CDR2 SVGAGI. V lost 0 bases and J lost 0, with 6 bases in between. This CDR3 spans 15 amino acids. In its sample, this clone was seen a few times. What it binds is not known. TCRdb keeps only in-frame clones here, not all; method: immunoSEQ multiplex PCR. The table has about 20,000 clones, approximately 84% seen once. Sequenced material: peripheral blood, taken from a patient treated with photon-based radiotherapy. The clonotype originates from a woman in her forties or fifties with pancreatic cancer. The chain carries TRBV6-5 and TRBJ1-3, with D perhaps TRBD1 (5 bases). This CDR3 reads CASSYSGDSGNTIYF. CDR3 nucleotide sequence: TGTGCCAGCAGTTACTCGGGGGACTCTGGAAACACCATATATTTT.